Sequencing of this TCR beta chain was carried out in a study of CD8+CD57+ T cells in acquired aplastic anemia. The CDR3 is made up of 14 amino acids. The germline gives CDR1 DFQATT, CDR2 SNEGSKA (reference sequence). V lost 6 bases to trimming and J lost 1 base, with 13 bases between them. Only patients with CD8+CD57+ cell expansion on flow cytometry were chosen for sequencing. Genomic DNA, the template, was used for profiling of the TCR beta VDJ and CDR3. TCRdb called the reads again in MiXCR, with one record for every CDR3 protein. Among around 430,000 distinct CDR3 sequences listed, roughly a third were seen once. This clonotype showed up many times.

Sequencing was done on a sample of sorted CD4+, CD8+, or CD8+CD57+ T cells (not recorded which) from PBMCs. This TCR derives from a human donor with aplastic anemia. V is TRBV20-1 and J is TRBJ1-5; D is unclear. In nucleotides, the CDR3 is TGCAGTGCCACGCAAATGTCAAGCAATCAGCCCCAGCATTTT. It specifies CSATQMSSNQPQHF.